This TCR beta chain was identified in a study of blood T cell repertoires in COVID-19. Study summary: There were acute and convalescent COVID-19 samples, and they came from the United States, Italy and Spain.

This clone was picked up one time. Data came from immunoSEQ multiplex PCR; TCRdb stores just in-frame clones and leaves some out. This table has some 260,000 clones, approximately 89% appearing once. This CDR3 region has 17 residues. The V and J genes are TRBV21-1 and TRBJ2-7; TRBD1, the table's D call, lacks a check against the DNA. TRBV21-1 is designated a pseudogene. Sequencing was carried out using peripheral blood. The receptor was isolated from a woman aged 65 to 85 with COVID-19, enrolled during active disease. CDR3 coding DNA: TGTGCCAGCAGCGATCTCGGGACAGAAGGCGTATCCTACGAGCAGTACTTC. Amino acids: CASSDLGTEGVSYEQYF.